What follows describes a single T cell receptor beta chain. These data originate in a study of blood T cell repertoires in COVID-19. Study at large: The cDNA or gDNA used as material had been derived from T cells, B-cell-depleted T cells, or PBMCs.

Sequencing used immunoSEQ multiplex PCR; TCRdb keeps in-frame clones, though not all of them. The sample shows fewer than 300,000 clones, 90% of them seen only once. Study members were between roughly 18 and 100 years old and lived in approximately 25 US regions. Germline CDR1 MRHNA, CDR2 SNTAGT. CDR3 length: 14 residues. The germline V and J ends were trimmed by 3 bases and 4 bases, with 12 bases remaining between them. The clonotype comes from a woman aged 30 to 39 who had recovered from COVID-19. The specimen was PBMCs or T cells enriched from blood (not recorded which). V and J are TRBV6-4 and TRBJ1-1, with D possibly matching TRBD1 (6 bases). For the CDR3, the DNA is TGTGCCAGCAGTGAATCGGCAGGGGTCACTGAAGCTTTCTTT. Protein product: CASSESAGVTEAFF.